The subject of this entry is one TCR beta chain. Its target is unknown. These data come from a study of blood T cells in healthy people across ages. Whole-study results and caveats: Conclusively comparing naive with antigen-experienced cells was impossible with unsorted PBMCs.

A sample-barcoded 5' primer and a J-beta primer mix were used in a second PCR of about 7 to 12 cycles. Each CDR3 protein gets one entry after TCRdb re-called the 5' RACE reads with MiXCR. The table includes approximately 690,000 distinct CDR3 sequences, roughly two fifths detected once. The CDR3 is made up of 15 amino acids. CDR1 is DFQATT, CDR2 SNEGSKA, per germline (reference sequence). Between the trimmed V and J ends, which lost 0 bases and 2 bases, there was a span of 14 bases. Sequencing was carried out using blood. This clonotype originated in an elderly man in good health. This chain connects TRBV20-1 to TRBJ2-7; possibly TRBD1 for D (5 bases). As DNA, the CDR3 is TGCAGTGCTAGAGATGCCAGGGTGAGTCCCTACGAGCAGTACTTC. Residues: CSARDARVSPYEQYF.